Listed below are T cell receptor beta chains from one sample, sequenced in a study of T cells in Graves' hyperthyroidism and ophthalmopathy. One entry per CDR3 protein, called by TCRdb with MiXCR from the multiplex PCR reads. The table lists roughly 380,000 distinct CDR3 sequences, roughly 20% of them singletons. Specimen: blood. The receptors were gathered from a woman in her thirties or forties with Graves' ophthalmopathy. Each CDR3 is given with its conserved first and last residue. The D gene is left open where the match is weak. Only part of the rows carry a size: once, few, many, or a class if the clone is expanded.

clone size | D gene | J gene | V gene | CDR3 protein | CDR3 DNA
many | TRBD1 | TRBJ1-1 | TRBV30 | CAWSRGQLNTEAFF | TGTGCCTGGAGTCGGGGACAGTTGAACACTGAAGCTTTCTTT
NA | NA | TRBJ2-5 | TRBV6-5 | CASILLSPGSETQYF | TGTGCCAGCATTTTGCTAAGCCCGGGCTCAGAGACCCAGTACTTC
many | NA | TRBJ1-1 | TRBV9 | CASSVDGHPVSEAFF | TGTGCCAGCAGCGTAGACGGGCACCCCGTTTCCGAAGCTTTCTTT
NA | NA | TRBJ2-5 | TRBV20-1 | CSAVNGAGGETQYF | TGCAGTGCTGTTAATGGGGCCGGTGGGGAGACCCAGTACTTC
many | NA | TRBJ2-6 | TRBV7-3 | CASSPTPRVSGANVLTF | TGTGCCAGCAGCCCCACCCCGCGAGTTTCTGGGGCCAACGTCCTGACTTTC
NA | NA | TRBJ1-1 | TRBV29-1 | CSVAGQQAVTEAFF | TGCAGCGTCGCAGGCCAACAGGCGGTCACTGAAGCTTTCTTT
few | TRBD2 | TRBJ2-2 | TRBV11-2 | CASSSLAGVNTGELFF | TGTGCCAGCAGTTCACTAGCGGGAGTGAACACCGGGGAGCTGTTTTTT
NA | NA | TRBJ2-7 | TRBV29-1 | CSVEDHDNSYEQYF | TGCAGCGTTGAGGACCATGACAACTCCTACGAGCAGTACTTC
many | TRBD1 | TRBJ2-7 | TRBV2 | CASRGQGARYEQYF | TGTGCCAGCAGAGGACAGGGGGCCCGCTACGAGCAGTACTTC
many | TRBD2 | TRBJ2-7 | TRBV7-8 | CASSRTSGSLHSYEQYF | TGTGCCAGCAGTAGGACTAGCGGGAGCCTTCACTCCTACGAGCAGTACTTC
many | TRBD1 | TRBJ2-7 | TRBV6-2/TRBV6-3 | CASSGGQGMEEQYF | TGTGCCAGCAGTGGGGGACAGGGAATGGAAGAGCAGTACTTC
many | NA | TRBJ1-1 | TRBV12-3/TRBV12-4 | CASSPAGYTEAFF | TGTGCCAGCAGTCCGGCCGGGTACACTGAAGCTTTCTTT
few | TRBD2 | TRBJ2-7 | TRBV9 | CASSVGVGGTYEQYF | TGTGCCAGCAGCGTAGGGGTGGGAGGGACCTACGAGCAGTACTTC
many | NA | TRBJ2-7 | TRBV29-1 | CSVEGFRREQYF | TGCAGCGTTGAAGGGTTTCGGCGGGAGCAGTACTTC
many | NA | TRBJ2-4 | TRBV28 | CASSFRGQVKNIQYF | TGTGCCAGCAGTTTCAGGGGTCAGGTCAAAAACATTCAGTACTTC
many | TRBD1 | TRBJ1-5 | TRBV7-6 | CASSGGQGRGQPQHF | TGTGCCAGCAGCGGGGGACAGGGAAGGGGTCAGCCCCAGCATTTT
few | NA | TRBJ2-2 | TRBV5-1 | CASSVKPTAPPNTGELFF | TGCGCCAGCAGCGTAAAGCCGACAGCCCCACCGAACACCGGGGAGCTGTTTTTT
many | TRBD1 | TRBJ2-5 | TRBV7-9 | CASSGGQDGTQYF | TGTGCCAGCAGCGGTGGACAGGACGGGACCCAGTACTTC
many | TRBD1 | TRBJ2-7 | TRBV7-9 | CASSLARTGSPYEQYF | TGTGCCAGCAGCTTAGCGAGGACAGGGAGCCCCTACGAGCAGTACTTC
many | NA | TRBJ2-2 | TRBV12-3/TRBV12-4 | CASSLGSGSPTEELFF | TGTGCCAGCAGTTTAGGTTCCGGGAGTCCCACCGAGGAGCTGTTTTTT
many | TRBD2 | TRBJ2-3 | TRBV7-2 | CASSVAGGPGTDTQYF | TGTGCCAGCAGCGTAGCGGGAGGGCCGGGGACAGATACGCAGTATTTT
many | NA | TRBJ2-5 | TRBV7-9 | CASSLPRDHEETQYF | TGTGCCAGCAGCCTACCCCGGGACCACGAAGAGACCCAGTACTTC